A single sample gave rise to the 25 T cell receptor beta chains below, sequenced in a study of T cells in Graves' hyperthyroidism and ophthalmopathy. The investigators amplified TCR beta CDR3 regions from RNA transcripts. First-round RT-PCR with HTBI primers amplified the TCR CDR3 region. TCRdb passed the multiplex PCR reads through MiXCR, listing each CDR3 protein once. The sample contains around 380,000 distinct CDR3 sequences, about 13% of which appear only once. Sequencing used blood. The receptor source for this set is a man younger than 40 with Graves' hyperthyroidism that later progressed to Graves' ophthalmopathy.

This clonotype was detected only a few times. The V gene is TRBV19, the J gene TRBJ1-5, with D hard to call. Germline lookup yields CDR1 LNHDA and CDR2 SQIVND (reference sequence). CDR3 length: 16 residues. Trimming shortened V by 5 bases and J by 0 bases, and 14 bases separated the two germline ends. CDR3 loop: CASSLLPGNSNQPQHF. Written as DNA, the CDR3 is TGTGCCAGTAGTCTACTCCCCGGGAATAGCAATCAGCCCCAGCATTTT.

This clonotype occurred many times. V gene TRBV2 combines with J gene TRBJ2-1, with 9 bases matching TRBD2. Germline CDR1 SNHLY, CDR2 FYNNEI. The CDR3 totals 13 residues. V lost 7 bases to trimming and J lost 10 bases; unmatched junction nucleotides: 8. CDR3 DNA: TGTGCCAGCATTAGCGGGGGCGGGCGGGAGCAGTTCTTC. It yields the protein CASISGGGREQFF.

The CDR3 loop reads CASSNRARNTEAFF. In DNA, the CDR3 is TGTGCCAGCAGCAACAGGGCTCGGAACACTGAAGCTTTCTTT. This chain joins TRBV5-8 and TRBJ1-1; D is possibly TRBD1 (6 bases). Germline CDR1 reads SGHTS; CDR2 reads YDEGEE. Trimming took off 4 bases at V and 1 base at J, with 11 bases between the two ends. The CDR3 is made up of 14 amino acids. Full variable domain (outside the CDR3, taken from reference TRBV5-8 and TRBJ1-1): EAGVTQSPTHLIKTRGQQATLRCSPISGHTSVYWYQQALGLGLQFLLWYDEGEERNRGNFPPRFSGRQFPNYSSELNVNALELEDSALYLCASSNRARNTEAFFGQGTRLTVV.

This clonotype was seen repeatedly, ten times or more. The chain links TRBV30 to TRBJ2-1, with D tentatively TRBD2 (5 bases). V lost 3 bases to trimming and J lost 12 bases, with 12 bases between them. CDR3 size: 11 residues. Germline-derived CDR1 and CDR2 are GTSNPN and SVGIG (reference sequence). Here the CDR3 DNA reads TGTGCCTGGAGGATGAGGGTAAGGCAGTTCTTC. This translates into CAWRMRVRQFF.

The sample holds many counts of this clonotype. The chain joins TRBV11-1 to TRBJ2-1; a weak D match, TRBD2 (5 bases). CDR3 length: 15 residues. Looked up from germline, CDR1 is SGHAT and CDR2 is FQDESV (reference sequence). Trimming took 5 bases from V and 0 from J, leaving 11 bases between them. In DNA, the CDR3 is TGTGCCAGCAGCCCTGGACTCAACTCCTACAATGAGCAGTTCTTC. Encoded protein: CASSPGLNSYNEQFF.

J is TRBJ2-1 and V is TRBV3-1; 7 positions match TRBD2. Per the germline V gene, CDR1 is LGHDT and CDR2 is YNNKEL (reference sequence). The V and J ends lost 0 bases and 4 bases, in that order; junction bases with no gene match: 6. This CDR3 contains 16 residues. The CDR3 sequence: CASSQEKAGYYNEQFF. CDR3 in DNA: TGTGCCAGCAGCCAAGAAAAAGCGGGGTATTACAATGAGCAGTTCTTC.

This clonotype has just a few counts. V usage is TRBV5-1 and J usage is TRBJ2-5, with 10 nucleotides matching TRBD1. V was clipped by 3 bases and J by 4 bases; unmatched bases: 3. CDR1 and CDR2 from the germline V gene are SGHRS and YFSETQ. The CDR3 sequence is 14 residues long. The CDR3 protein is CASSSGTGVETQYF. The DNA of the CDR3 is TGCGCCAGCAGCTCCGGGACAGGGGTAGAGACCCAGTACTTC.

Of note for this clonotype: A much larger clone lies one base from this, so it may be a read error. The chain carries TRBV2 and TRBJ2-5; D might be TRBD1 (6 bases). CDR1 and CDR2 (germline): SNHLY, FYNNEI. The CDR3 has 13 amino acids. V lost 8 bases and J 2 bases, leaving 12 bases between the germline ends. The CDR3 protein is CASGGQTQETQYF. CDR3 DNA: TGTGCCAGCGGAGGACAGACTCAAGAGACCCAGTACTTC.

This clonotype was seen repeatedly, ten times or more. The chain recombines TRBV7-8 with TRBJ1-2; D uncertain. Germline V gives CDR1 SGHVS, CDR2 FQNEAQ. CDR3 length: 11 residues. The germline V and J ends were trimmed by 5 bases and 8 bases, with 9 bases remaining between them. The CDR3 protein is CASSRAGGYTF. The CDR3 region has the DNA TGTGCCAGCAGCCGTGCTGGGGGCTACACCTTC.

This clonotype came up many times. The rearrangement joins TRBV12-3 or TRBV12-4 to TRBJ2-3; D tentatively fits TRBD1 or TRBD2 (5 bases each). Deletions cut 5 bases from V and 0 bases from J, with 15 bases between. This CDR3 is built from 16 residues. The DNA of the CDR3 is TGTGCCAGCAGTGGATGGGGACCGCCTAGCACAGATACGCAGTATTTT. It translates to CASSGWGPPSTDTQYF.

This clonotype has ten or more counts. This CDR3 is CSLGASGGYEQYF. CDR3 DNA: TGCAGCCTGGGGGCTAGCGGGGGCTACGAGCAGTACTTC. The J gene is TRBJ2-7, the V gene TRBV20-1, with TRBD2 matching 10 bases. The germline V gene encodes CDR1 DFQATT and CDR2 SNEGSKA (reference sequence). The CDR3 sequence is 13 residues long.

This chain connects TRBV19 to TRBJ1-5; D unresolved. With 4 bases removed from V and 4 bases from J, the gap between germline ends came to 11 bases. This CDR3 is 14 amino acids long. Germline loops: CDR1 LNHDA, CDR2 SQIVND (reference sequence). The CDR3 DNA follows: TGTGCCAGTAGTACAGAGGGCACAAATCAGCCCCAGCATTTT. Its protein product is CASSTEGTNQPQHF.

The chain combines TRBV7-9 with TRBJ1-1; a weak D match, TRBD1 (6 bases). The CDR3 runs 14 residues. V lost 11 bases and J 4 bases, leaving 20 bases between the germline ends. Germline V gives CDR1 SEHNR, CDR2 FQNEAQ (reference sequence). The DNA for the CDR3 is TGTGCCGGGGGGACAAACCGTGATCTCACTGAAGCTTTCTTT. Amino acid sequence: CAGGTNRDLTEAFF.

This clonotype was found many times. The rearrangement links TRBV12-5 to TRBJ1-2; D gene uncertain. Germline CDR1 and CDR2: LGHNT and FRNRAP. V gave up 3 bases and J gave up 4 bases, with 18 bases separating them. CDR3 length: 16 amino acids. The CDR3 here is CASGFPIGNGIYGYTF. The CDR3 DNA follows: TGTGCTAGTGGTTTCCCCATTGGGAACGGAATCTATGGCTACACCTTC. Full variable domain (rest looked up from reference TRBV12-5 and TRBJ1-2): DARVTQTPRHKVTEMGQEVTMRCQPILGHNTVFWYRQTMMQGLELLAYFRNRAPLDDSGMPKDRFSAEMPDATLATLKIQPSEPRDSAVYFCASGFPIGNGIYGYTFGSGTRLTVV.

The chain carries TRBV6-1 and TRBJ1-4; TRBD1 aligns across 7 bases. V shed 6 bases, J shed 8 bases, and the junction held 12 bases outside the gene matches. The length of the CDR3 is 15 residues. Germline V gives CDR1 MNHNS, CDR2 SASEGT. The CDR3: CASRPSGGDKEKLFF. In nucleotides, the CDR3 is TGTGCCAGCAGACCCTCAGGGGGAGACAAAGAAAAACTGTTTTTT.

This clonotype has just a few counts. This chain uses TRBV3-1 with TRBJ2-1; tentative D call: TRBD1 (6 bases). V lost 5 bases to trimming and J lost 6 bases, with 11 bases between them. Germline-derived CDR1 and CDR2 are LGHDT and YNNKEL (reference sequence). The CDR3 spans 13 residues. In nucleotides, the CDR3 is TGTGCCAGCAGCAAACTAGGGGGCAATGAGCAGTTCTTC. Protein product: CASSKLGGNEQFF.

This clonotype has more than one count but fewer than ten. V is TRBV10-2 and J is TRBJ2-1, with 7 bases matching TRBD2. The CDR3 is 13 residues long. Germline V gene data show CDR1 as WSHSY and CDR2 as SAAADI. V lost 7 bases to trimming and J lost 2 bases; unmatched junction nucleotides: 2. The CDR3, as DNA: TGCGCCAGCATGACTAGCCCCTACAATGAGCAGTTCTTC. Its protein is CASMTSPYNEQFF.

The rearrangement joins TRBV11-2 to TRBJ2-3; 8 bases are shared with TRBD1. The ends lost 3 bases at V and 5 bases at J; junction bases unmatched: 7. The CDR3 runs 15 residues. CDR1 is SGHAT, CDR2 FQNNGV, per germline. The CDR3 reads CASSLWQGAGDTQYF. The CDR3 region has the DNA TGTGCCAGCAGCTTGTGGCAGGGGGCGGGAGATACGCAGTATTTT.

This rearrangement joins TRBV10-2 to TRBJ1-4, with TRBD1 as a possible D gene (5 bases). V lost 3 bases, J lost 8 bases, and 10 bases lay in between. The germline CDR1 and CDR2 sequences are WSHSY and SAAADI. The CDR3 covers 13 residues. CDR3 nucleotide sequence: TGCGCCAGCAGTGAAGGGGCGTGGGAAAAACTGTTTTTT. Protein: CASSEGAWEKLFF.

This clonotype was counted many times. The V gene is TRBV11-2, the J gene TRBJ2-2; D remains unclear. The CDR3 runs 15 residues. V shed 5 bases and J shed 0 bases, with 10 bases lying between them. Germline V gives CDR1 SGHAT, CDR2 FQNNGV. The DNA for the CDR3 is TGTGCCAGCAGCCTTGGGCTCACGAACACCGGGGAGCTGTTTTTT. This codes for CASSLGLTNTGELFF.

This clonotype was seen ten or more times. The chain carries TRBV11-3 and TRBJ2-5; possibly TRBD1 or TRBD2 for D (5 bases each). The germline V gene encodes CDR1 SGHNT and CDR2 YENEEA. The length of the CDR3 is 14 residues. Trimming took off 2 bases at V and 5 bases at J, with 12 bases between the two ends. CDR3 DNA: TGTGCCAGCAGCTTACAGGGTCCGGGGGAGACCCAGTACTTC. Its protein product is CASSLQGPGETQYF.

This clonotype was detected ten times or more. V gene TRBV7-9 combines with J gene TRBJ1-1; weak D call: TRBD1 (6 bases). The germline V gene has CDR1 SEHNR and CDR2 FQNEAQ (reference sequence). This CDR3 comprises 13 residues. V was trimmed by 8 bases and J by 2 bases, leaving 12 bases between them. This CDR3 is CASSRGANTEAFF. Here the CDR3 DNA reads TGTGCCAGCTCCAGGGGAGCTAACACTGAAGCTTTCTTT.

The table lists this clonotype with a few counts. The chain has TRBV7-9 and TRBJ2-4; tentative D call: TRBD1 (6 bases). Trimming took off 5 bases at V and 6 bases at J, with 14 bases between the two ends. In germline, CDR1 is SEHNR, CDR2 FQNEAQ (reference sequence). The CDR3 spans 14 residues. CDR3 loop: CASSPPGHGNIQYF. The CDR3 DNA is TGTGCCAGCAGCCCACCGGGACACGGAAACATTCAGTACTTC.

This clonotype was seen many times. The genes are TRBV28 and TRBJ2-1; 9 nucleotides align to TRBD1. The CDR3 spans 14 residues. V was clipped by 6 bases and J by 5 bases; unmatched bases: 5. Germline CDR1 MDHEN, CDR2 SYDVKM. The CDR3 nucleotides are TGTGCCAGCAGCGGACAGGGGATCAACAATGAGCAGTTCTTC. This translates into CASSGQGINNEQFF.

The chain combines TRBV19 with TRBJ2-5; possible D gene TRBD1, 6 bases. CDR1 LNHDA and CDR2 SQIVND come from the germline V gene (reference sequence). The CDR3 runs 15 residues. Trimming took 0 bases from V and 5 from J, leaving 13 bases between them. The CDR3 nucleotides are TGTGCCAGTAGTATAGAGGGACAACCTCGGGAGACCCAGTACTTC. As protein: CASSIEGQPRETQYF.